The 29 T cell receptor beta chains below all came from one sample that was sequenced in a study of blood T cell repertoires in COVID-19. This table comes from immunoSEQ multiplex PCR, and its TCRdb copy is limited to in-frame clones, with some not included. The profile shows around 300,000 clones, around 85% of them singletons. Input material: peripheral blood. The receptors here all came from a woman aged 25 to 39 who had recovered from COVID-19.

This CDR3 reads CASSSGEAGEKLFF. CDR3 in DNA: TGTGCCAGCAGTTCCGGGGAGGCTGGTGAAAAACTGTTTTTT. The V call is TRBV6-6, the J call TRBJ1-4, with D uncertain. Germline lookup yields CDR1 MNHNY and CDR2 SVGAGI (reference sequence). The ends were cut back, 4 bases at V and 7 bases at J, with 13 bases in the middle. The CDR3 runs 14 residues.

Written as DNA, the CDR3 is TGTGCCAGCAGCGCCAGGGATCCCACAGATACGCAGTATTTT. This gives the protein CASSARDPTDTQYF. The genes are TRBV5-4 and TRBJ2-3, with D tentatively TRBD1 (5 bases). CDR1 and CDR2 from the germline V gene are SGHNT and YYREEE (reference sequence). The CDR3 has 14 residues. Trimming stripped 4 bases from V and 2 bases from J, with 11 bases between.

The chain carries TRBV30 and TRBJ2-1; D unclear. CDR3 length equals 11 residues. The germline V gene has CDR1 GTSNPN and CDR2 SVGIG (reference sequence). Trimming removed 1 base at V and 8 bases at J, with 6 bases between. CDR3 sequence reads: CAWSASYEQFF. In nucleotides, the CDR3 is TGTGCCTGGAGTGCCTCTTATGAGCAGTTCTTC.

The chain employs TRBV10-3 and TRBJ2-1, with a weak D call TRBD1 (5 bases). Between the trimmed V and J ends, which lost 2 bases and 7 bases, there was a span of 15 bases. This CDR3 comprises 15 residues. Germline assignment: CDR1 ENHRY and CDR2 SYGVKD. CDR3 amino acids: CAISEPADRPNEQFF. Here the CDR3 DNA reads TGTGCCATCAGTGAGCCAGCAGACAGACCAAATGAGCAGTTCTTC.

The chain is built from TRBV5-5 and TRBJ1-6; 7 nucleotides align to TRBD1. J gave up 10 bases and V 4 bases, and 11 bases lay outside the gene matches. The V gene's germline CDR1 is SGHKS and CDR2 YYEKEE (reference sequence). The CDR3 extends over 15 amino acids. CDR3 residues: CASSGGDSWVSPLHF. In nucleotides, the CDR3 is TGTGCCAGCAGCGGAGGGGACAGTTGGGTCTCACCCCTCCACTTT.

This clone came up a few times. The rearrangement joins TRBV10-1 to TRBJ2-3; 9 bases fit TRBD1. Germline values: CDR1 WNHNN, CDR2 SYGVQD (reference sequence). V shed 3 bases, J shed 7 bases, and the junction held 8 bases outside the gene matches. There are 15 residues in the CDR3. CDR3 in DNA: TGCGCCAGCAGTGAAGTCGGGACAGGGAAAAATACGCAGTATTTT. This gives the protein CASSEVGTGKNTQYF.

The V call is TRBV28, the J call TRBJ1-6; the D gene is possibly TRBD1 (5 bases). This CDR3 has 16 amino acids. Germline-derived CDR1 and CDR2 are MDHEN and SYDVKM. Trimming took 5 bases from V and 7 from J, leaving 18 bases between them. CDR3 DNA sequence: TGTGCCAGCAGTGCCCCCGGGACTGGGTGGAATTCACCCCTCCACTTT. Translated: CASSAPGTGWNSPLHF.

This clone was seen only once. The chain recombines TRBV5-1 with TRBJ2-3; D possibly corresponds to TRBD1 (6 bases). CDR3 length: 15 amino acids. The V and J ends lost 0 bases and 5 bases respectively, with 13 bases between them. Per germline, CDR1 SGHRS and CDR2 YFSETQ. The CDR3 sequence is CASSLAAGERDTQYF. CDR3 DNA: TGCGCCAGCAGCTTGGCCGCAGGGGAACGAGATACGCAGTATTTT.

The rearrangement joins TRBV10-3 to TRBJ2-3; 8 bases agree with TRBD2. The CDR3 runs to 13 residues. Germline values: CDR1 ENHRY, CDR2 SYGVKD. V gave up 10 bases and J gave up 2 bases; unmatched junction bases: 5. CDR3 amino acids: CATSGPVTDTQYF. The CDR3 nucleotides read TGTGCCACTAGCGGGCCAGTCACAGATACGCAGTATTTT.

This chain connects TRBV5-4 to TRBJ2-3; possibly TRBD2 for D (7 bases). Germline values: CDR1 SGHNT, CDR2 YYREEE (reference sequence). Trimming removed 5 bases from V and 2 bases from J, with 15 bases in between. CDR3 length: 15 residues. CDR3 region: CASRGGGLTTDTQYF. CDR3 bases: TGTGCCAGCAGGGGAGGGGGACTCACCACAGATACGCAGTATTTT.

The chain couples TRBV4-1 to TRBJ2-7; D is perhaps TRBD2 (5 bases). The ends were cut back, 3 bases at V and 2 bases at J, with 26 bases in the middle. Germline CDR1 MGHRA, CDR2 YSYEKL. The CDR3 is 19 residues long. This CDR3 is CASSQITRQVWLATYEQYF. The DNA for the CDR3 is TGCGCCAGCAGCCAGATAACTAGACAAGTGTGGCTAGCCACCTACGAGCAGTACTTC.

This chain links TRBV9 with TRBJ1-2; the D gene is possibly TRBD1 (5 bases). The length of the CDR3 is 16 residues. Germline CDR1 is SGDLS and CDR2 is YYNGEE. The V and J ends lost 0 bases and 6 bases respectively, with 18 bases between them. CDR3: CASSVEGRGEANGYTF. The CDR3 coding sequence is TGTGCCAGCAGCGTAGAGGGACGAGGGGAGGCTAATGGCTACACCTTC. Variable domain in full (rest from reference TRBV9 and TRBJ1-2): DSGVTQTPKHLITATGQRVTLRCSPRSGDLSVYWYQQSLDQGLQFLIQYYNGEERAKGNILERFSAQQFPDLHSELNLSSLELGDSALYFCASSVEGRGEANGYTFGSGTRLTVV.

This sequence joins TRBV7-2 and TRBJ2-7; D might be TRBD1 (5 bases). The CDR3 length is 14 residues. Trimming took off 5 bases at V and 1 base at J, with 12 bases between the two ends. CDR1 and CDR2 from the germline V gene are SGHTA and FQGNSA. The CDR3 protein is CASSPGPFSYEQYF. CDR3 DNA: TGTGCCAGCAGCCCAGGGCCATTTTCCTACGAGCAGTACTTC.

Turning to this clone: Other DNA sequences in the sample encode the same CDR3. The genes are TRBV27 and TRBJ1-1, with TRBD1 as a possible D gene (6 bases). The germline CDR1 and CDR2 sequences are MNHEY and SMNVEV (reference sequence). This CDR3 has 12 residues. Deletions cut 6 bases from V and 7 bases from J, with 12 bases between. The CDR3 here is CASSLRGGEAFF. The CDR3 region has the DNA TGTGCCAGCAGCCTAAGGGGGGGTGAAGCTTTCTTT.

This chain connects TRBV5-5 to TRBJ2-3; TRBD1 agrees at 7 bases. Unmatched junction bases numbered 13, after V lost 3 bases and J lost 6 bases. Germline V gene lookup returns CDR1 SGHKS and CDR2 YYEKEE (reference sequence). The CDR3 has 16 residues. The CDR3 sequence is CASSWQQGKQTDTQYF. The CDR3 bases are TGTGCCAGCAGCTGGCAACAGGGGAAGCAGACCGATACGCAGTATTTT.

This clone was found once. The chain has TRBV11-2 and TRBJ1-1; a weak D match, TRBD1 (6 bases). Trimming removed 0 bases at V and 5 bases at J, with 22 bases between. The germline gives CDR1 SGHAT, CDR2 FQNNGV. The CDR3 is made up of 18 amino acids. The CDR3 reads CASSLDTLGAGRDTEAFF. The CDR3, as DNA: TGTGCCAGCAGCTTAGATACGTTGGGGGCTGGGAGAGATACTGAAGCTTTCTTT.

This chain connects TRBV29-1 to TRBJ1-2, with D tentatively TRBD1 (5 bases). Between the trimmed V and J ends, which lost 3 bases and 4 bases, there was a span of 9 bases. Germline values: CDR1 SQVTM, CDR2 ANQGSEA. The CDR3 contains 12 residues. The DNA of the CDR3 is TGCAGCGTTGAGGGGGGAGTCTATGGCTACACCTTC. Its protein is CSVEGGVYGYTF.

This CDR3 reads CASSLGQGEGGYTF. As DNA, the CDR3 is TGTGCCAGCAGCTTAGGACAGGGTGAGGGTGGCTACACCTTC. The chain joins TRBV7-2 to TRBJ1-2, with 7 nucleotides matching TRBD1. The V gene's germline CDR1 is SGHTA and CDR2 FQGNSA. V dropped 1 base and J dropped 7; count of bases not matched to a gene: 6. This CDR3 comprises 14 residues.

The rearrangement joins TRBV4-2 to TRBJ1-2; 8 bases line up with TRBD1. This CDR3 is built from 15 residues. Germline trimming cut 3 bases from V and 5 bases from J; bases unmatched to any gene: 8. Germline V gene sequence: CDR1 LGHNA, CDR2 YNFKEQ. The CDR3: CASSQETTGVYGYTF. In DNA form, the CDR3 reads TGTGCCAGCAGCCAGGAGACGACAGGGGTATATGGCTACACCTTC.

The rearrangement joins TRBV12-5 to TRBJ1-5; D uncertain. This CDR3 is 12 amino acids long. Germline assignment: CDR1 LGHNT and CDR2 FRNRAP. V lost 5 bases and J 8 bases, leaving 10 bases between the germline ends. The CDR3, as DNA: TGTGCTAGTGGTCTTGGCGGGGAGCCCCAGCATTTT. Translated, it gives CASGLGGEPQHF.

The chain is built from TRBV5-4 and TRBJ2-3, with D unclear. CDR3 length: 12 amino acids. The germline CDR1 and CDR2 sequences are SGHNT and YYREEE (reference sequence). The V gene lost 2 bases and the J gene lost 3 bases, with 4 bases spanning the gap. The CDR3 DNA sequence: TGTGCCAGCAGCTTTTCGACAGATACGCAGTATTTT. Protein product: CASSFSTDTQYF.

The V and J genes are TRBV10-3 and TRBJ2-5, with 9 bases aligning to TRBD2. The CDR3 spans 15 residues. Unmatched junction bases numbered 6, after V lost 3 bases and J lost 4 bases. Germline assignment: CDR1 ENHRY and CDR2 SYGVKD. CDR3 residues: CAISEETSGLETQYF. CDR3 coding DNA: TGTGCCATCAGTGAAGAGACTAGCGGTTTAGAGACCCAGTACTTC.

This chain links TRBV5-8 with TRBJ2-7, with 7 bases fitting TRBD2. With V trimmed by 5 bases and J by 9 bases, 8 bases remained unmatched. The V gene's germline CDR1 is SGHTS and CDR2 YDEGEE. The CDR3 contains 12 residues. The CDR3 is CASRPGGAVQYF. CDR3 in DNA: TGTGCCAGCAGGCCGGGGGGTGCAGTGCAGTACTTC.

The chain couples TRBV19 to TRBJ2-7, with D perhaps TRBD2 (5 bases). Per germline, CDR1 LNHDA and CDR2 SQIVND (reference sequence). The CDR3 runs 16 residues. The V gene lost 4 bases and the J gene lost 1 base, with 17 bases spanning the gap. The CDR3 protein is CASSNRRTGNSYEQYF. In DNA form, the CDR3 reads TGTGCCAGTAGTAACCGCAGAACCGGGAATTCCTACGAGCAGTACTTC.

The J gene is TRBJ2-3, the V gene TRBV5-5; D ambiguous. CDR1 is SGHKS and CDR2 is YYEKEE in the germline V gene (reference sequence). V was cut by 0 bases and J by 3 bases, with 11 bases left in between. The CDR3 sequence is 15 residues long. The CDR3 loop reads CASSLGGRSTDTQYF. CDR3 sequence (DNA): TGTGCCAGCAGCTTGGGAGGCAGATCTACAGATACGCAGTATTTT.

This clone was picked up one time. The genes are TRBV11-2 and TRBJ2-1, with D possibly TRBD2 on 7 matching bases. CDR1 is SGHAT, CDR2 FQNNGV, per germline. V shed 4 bases and J shed 4 bases, with 14 bases lying between them. The CDR3 sequence is 15 residues long. Here the CDR3 reads CASSYAGAFYNEQFF. The DNA for the CDR3 is TGTGCCAGCAGCTATGCGGGGGCCTTTTACAATGAGCAGTTCTTC.

The V and J genes are TRBV6-6 and TRBJ1-5; 10 bases are shared with TRBD1. CDR1 is MNHNY and CDR2 is SVGAGI in the germline V gene (reference sequence). Trimming cost V 6 bases and J 3 bases; bases outside gene matches: 17. The length of the CDR3 is 19 residues. CDR3 loop: CASSRYAGQGIGFNQPQHF. The CDR3 bases are TGTGCCAGCAGCCGATATGCGGGACAGGGGATAGGATTCAATCAGCCCCAGCATTTT.

The chain combines TRBV7-9 with TRBJ2-1; TRBD2 agrees at 11 bases. Germline loops: CDR1 SEHNR, CDR2 FQNEAQ (reference sequence). Trimming took 5 bases from V and 0 from J; bases not matched to a gene: 6. The CDR3 has 17 amino acids. Here the CDR3 reads CASSPRLAGRSYNEQFF. DNA of the CDR3: TGTGCCAGCAGCCCCCGACTAGCGGGGCGCTCCTACAATGAGCAGTTCTTC.

CDR3 DNA sequence: TGTGCCAGCGGGCGGGACAGGGGTTATCGCGAGCAGTACTTC. Its protein is CASGRDRGYREQYF. V gene TRBV2 combines with J gene TRBJ2-7; the match to TRBD1 covers 10 bases. The V and J ends lost 8 bases and 6 bases, in that order; junction bases with no gene match: 10. Germline CDR1 and CDR2: SNHLY and FYNNEI. The CDR3 runs to 14 residues.